The 5 T cell receptor beta chains below were found in one sample sequenced in a study of blood T cell repertoires in COVID-19. The data were produced by immunoSEQ multiplex PCR, yet TCRdb's version contains in-frame clones alone and is incomplete. The sample consists of approximately 140,000 clones, around 82% of them appearing once. Sequences were obtained from peripheral blood. The receptors originated from a man between 60 and 70 years old with active or convalescent COVID-19.

This clone was observed a single time. As DNA, the CDR3 is TGTGCCAGCAGCACAGTAGCGGGAGGGTCCTACGAGCAGTACTTC. Protein product: CASSTVAGGSYEQYF. The rearrangement joins TRBV5-5 to TRBJ2-7, with 11 bases that match TRBD2. J lost 1 base, V lost 4 bases, and 4 bases had no gene match. This CDR3 is built from 15 residues. Germline CDR1 reads SGHKS; CDR2 reads YYEKEE (reference sequence).

This clone has only a few counts. The chain's CDR3 is CASSQRGSNEKLFF. CDR3 DNA: TGCGCCAGCAGCCAACGAGGGTCTAATGAAAAACTGTTTTTT. V gene TRBV4-3 combines with J gene TRBJ1-4; D not certain. V lost 2 bases and J lost 3, with 7 bases in between. CDR3 length equals 14 residues. Per germline, CDR1 LGHNA and CDR2 YSLEER.

The chain joins TRBV28 to TRBJ2-7; TRBD2 matches at 8 bases. Trimming removed 3 bases from V and 4 bases from J; junction bases left unmatched: 17. In germline, CDR1 is MDHEN, CDR2 SYDVKM. The CDR3 spans 18 residues. CDR3 sequence reads: CASSFSGGGGRSKYEQYF. The CDR3 coding sequence is TGTGCCAGCAGTTTCTCGGGTGGCGGCGGGAGGTCCAAGTACGAGCAGTACTTC.

This rearrangement joins TRBV5-1 to TRBJ2-7; TRBD2 might be the D (6 bases). This CDR3 spans 12 amino acids. In germline, CDR1 is SGHRS, CDR2 YFSETQ. Trimming cost V 5 bases and J 6 bases, with 12 bases left between them. DNA of the CDR3: TGCGCCAGCAGGGACGATAGCGGCGAGCAGTACTTC. Its protein is CASRDDSGEQYF.

This rearrangement joins TRBV10-3 to TRBJ1-1; TRBD1 matches at 8 bases. The J segment lost 3 bases and the V segment lost 4 bases, leaving 4 bases of the junction unmatched. This CDR3 has 14 amino acids. Germline V CDR1 and CDR2: ENHRY, SYGVKD. DNA of the CDR3: TGTGCCATCAGTGGCCCACAGGGGGACACTGAAGCTTTCTTT. Its protein is CAISGPQGDTEAFF.